The text below deals with one T cell receptor (beta chain). The target antigen is unknown. The data derive from a study of T cell responses to AZD1222 COVID-19 vaccine. Study-wide points: Clonal diversity may have been underestimated in mostly white British donors.

The method was immunoSEQ multiplex PCR; TCRdb's version includes in-frame clones alone and lacks a portion of them. The table shows roughly 55,000 clones, with nearly 90% occurring only once. Trimming stripped 6 bases from V and 8 bases from J, with 16 bases between. This CDR3 is built from 14 residues. Germline CDR1 is KGHSH and CDR2 is LQKENI. The material was peripheral blood, obtained on day 0 of AZD1222 vaccination. The chain has TRBV18 and TRBJ2-2, with D perhaps TRBD1 (6 bases). This receptor was taken from an adult in good health. The DNA of the CDR3 is TGTGCCAGCTCCCTCGGACAGTCTAATGGGGAGCTGTTTTTT. It yields the protein CASSLGQSNGELFF.